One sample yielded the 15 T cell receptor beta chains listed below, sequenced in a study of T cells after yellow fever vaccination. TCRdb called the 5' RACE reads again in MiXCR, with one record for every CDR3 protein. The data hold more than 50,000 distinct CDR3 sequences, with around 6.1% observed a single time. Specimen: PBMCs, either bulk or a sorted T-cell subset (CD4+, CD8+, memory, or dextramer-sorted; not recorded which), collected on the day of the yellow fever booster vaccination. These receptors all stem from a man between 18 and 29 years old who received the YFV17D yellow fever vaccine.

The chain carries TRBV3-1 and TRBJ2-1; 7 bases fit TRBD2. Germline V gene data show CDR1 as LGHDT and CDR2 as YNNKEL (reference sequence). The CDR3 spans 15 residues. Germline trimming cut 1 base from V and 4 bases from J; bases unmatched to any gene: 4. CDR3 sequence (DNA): TGTGCCAGCAGCCAAGCTAGCGGACCTTACAATGAGCAGTTCTTC. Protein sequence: CASSQASGPYNEQFF.

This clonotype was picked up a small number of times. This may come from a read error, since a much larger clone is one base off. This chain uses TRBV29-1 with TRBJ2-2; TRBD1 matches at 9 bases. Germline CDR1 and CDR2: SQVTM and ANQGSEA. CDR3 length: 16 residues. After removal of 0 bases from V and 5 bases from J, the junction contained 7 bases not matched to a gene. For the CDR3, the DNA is TGCAGCGTTGAAGATCTGACAGGGGGGACAACCGGGGAGCTGTTTTTT. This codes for CSVEDLTGGTTGELFF.

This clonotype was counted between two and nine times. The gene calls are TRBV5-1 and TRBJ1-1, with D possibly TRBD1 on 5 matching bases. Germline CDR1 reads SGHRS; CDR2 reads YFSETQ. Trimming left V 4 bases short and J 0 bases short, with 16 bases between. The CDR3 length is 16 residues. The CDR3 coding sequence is TGCGCCAGCAGCCCGGGGCAGGTGCGATTGAACACTGAAGCTTTCTTT. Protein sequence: CASSPGQVRLNTEAFF.

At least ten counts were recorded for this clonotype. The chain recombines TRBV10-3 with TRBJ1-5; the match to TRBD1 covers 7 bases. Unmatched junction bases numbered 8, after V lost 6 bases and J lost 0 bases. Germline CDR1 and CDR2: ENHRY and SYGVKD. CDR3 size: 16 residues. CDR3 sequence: CAISSGTAYSNQPQHF. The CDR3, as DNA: TGTGCCATCAGCTCGGGGACAGCGTATAGCAATCAGCCCCAGCATTTT.

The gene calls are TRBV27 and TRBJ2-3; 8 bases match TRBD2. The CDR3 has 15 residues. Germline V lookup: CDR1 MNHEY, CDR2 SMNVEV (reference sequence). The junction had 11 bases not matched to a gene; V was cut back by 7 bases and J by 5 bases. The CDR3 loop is CASNFLAGEGDTQYF. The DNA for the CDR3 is TGTGCCAGCAATTTTCTAGCGGGCGAGGGAGATACGCAGTATTTT.

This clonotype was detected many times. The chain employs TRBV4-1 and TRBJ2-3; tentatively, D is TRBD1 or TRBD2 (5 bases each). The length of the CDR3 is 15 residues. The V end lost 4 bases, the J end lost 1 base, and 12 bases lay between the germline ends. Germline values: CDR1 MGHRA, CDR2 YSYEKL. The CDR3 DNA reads TGCGCCAGCAGCCTCCAAGTGGGGGGCACAGATACGCAGTATTTT. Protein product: CASSLQVGGTDTQYF.

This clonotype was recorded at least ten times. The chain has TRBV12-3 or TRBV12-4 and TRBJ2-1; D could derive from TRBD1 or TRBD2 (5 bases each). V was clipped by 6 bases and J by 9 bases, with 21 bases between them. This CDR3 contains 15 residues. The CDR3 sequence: CASSSSRTERGEQFF. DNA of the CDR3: TGTGCCAGCAGCTCGAGTAGGACGGAGAGGGGTGAGCAGTTCTTC.

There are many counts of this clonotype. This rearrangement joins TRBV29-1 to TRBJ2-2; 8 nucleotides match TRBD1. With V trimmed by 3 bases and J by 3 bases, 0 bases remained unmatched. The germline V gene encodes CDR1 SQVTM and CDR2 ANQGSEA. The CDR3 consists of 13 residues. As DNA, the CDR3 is TGCAGCGTTGAGACAGGGGACACCGGGGAGCTGTTTTTT. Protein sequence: CSVETGDTGELFF.

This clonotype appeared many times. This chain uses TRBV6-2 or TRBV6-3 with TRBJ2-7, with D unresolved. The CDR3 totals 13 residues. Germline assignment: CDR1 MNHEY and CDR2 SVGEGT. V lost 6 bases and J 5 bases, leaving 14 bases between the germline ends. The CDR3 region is CASSRAWRNEQYF. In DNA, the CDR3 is TGTGCCAGCAGCCGGGCTTGGAGAAACGAGCAGTACTTC.

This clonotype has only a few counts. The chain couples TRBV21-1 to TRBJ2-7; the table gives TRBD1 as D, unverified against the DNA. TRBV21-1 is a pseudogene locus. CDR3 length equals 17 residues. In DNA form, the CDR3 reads TGTGCCAGCAGCAAAGAAGTTACCGGGGATTGGTCCTACGAGCAGTACGTC. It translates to CASSKEVTGDWSYEQYV.

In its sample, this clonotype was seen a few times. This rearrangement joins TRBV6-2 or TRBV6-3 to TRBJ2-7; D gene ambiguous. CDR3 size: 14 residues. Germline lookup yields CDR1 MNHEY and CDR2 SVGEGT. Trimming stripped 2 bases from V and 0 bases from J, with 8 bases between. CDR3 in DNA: TGTGCCAGCAGTTACAGCCTAACCTCCTACGAGCAGTACTTC. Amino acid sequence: CASSYSLTSYEQYF.

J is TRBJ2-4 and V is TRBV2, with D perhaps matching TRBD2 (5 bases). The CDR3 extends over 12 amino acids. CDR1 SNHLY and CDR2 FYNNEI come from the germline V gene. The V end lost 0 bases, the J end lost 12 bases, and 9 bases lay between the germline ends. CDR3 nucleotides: TGTGCCAGCAGTGAAGCGACGGGGTATCAGTACTTC. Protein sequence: CASSEATGYQYF.

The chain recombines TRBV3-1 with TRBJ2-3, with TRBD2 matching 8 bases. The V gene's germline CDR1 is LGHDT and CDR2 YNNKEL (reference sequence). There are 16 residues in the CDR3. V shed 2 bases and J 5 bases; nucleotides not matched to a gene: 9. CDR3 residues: CASSQFNGGAGDTQYF. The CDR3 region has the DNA TGTGCCAGCAGCCAATTCAACGGGGGGGCAGGAGATACGCAGTATTTT.

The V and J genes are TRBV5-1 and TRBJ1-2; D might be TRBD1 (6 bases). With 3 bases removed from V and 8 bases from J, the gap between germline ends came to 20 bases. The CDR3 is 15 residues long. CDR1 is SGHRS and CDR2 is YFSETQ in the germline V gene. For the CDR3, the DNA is TGCGCCAGCAGCTGGGTAACCCCAGGGGCAGACGGCTACACCTTC. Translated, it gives CASSWVTPGADGYTF.

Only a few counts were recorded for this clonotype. Written as DNA, the CDR3 is TGTGCCAGCAGTTACTCGGCGTCTACCTACAATGAGCAGTTCTTC. This translates into CASSYSASTYNEQFF. This chain links TRBV6-2 or TRBV6-3 with TRBJ2-1; D unresolved. There are 15 residues in the CDR3. Germline loops: CDR1 MNHEY, CDR2 SVGEGT. Trimming left V 0 bases short and J 2 bases short, with 8 bases between.